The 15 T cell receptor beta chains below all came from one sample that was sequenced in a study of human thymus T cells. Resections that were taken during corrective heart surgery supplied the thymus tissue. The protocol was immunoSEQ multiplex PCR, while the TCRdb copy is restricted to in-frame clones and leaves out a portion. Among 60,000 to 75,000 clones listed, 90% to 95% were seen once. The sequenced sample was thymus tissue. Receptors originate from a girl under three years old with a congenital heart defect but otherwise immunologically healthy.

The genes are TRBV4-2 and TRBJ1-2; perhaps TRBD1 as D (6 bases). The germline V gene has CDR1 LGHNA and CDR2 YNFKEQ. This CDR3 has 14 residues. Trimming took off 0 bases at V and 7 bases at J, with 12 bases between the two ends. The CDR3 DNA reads TGTGCCAGCAGCCAAGATAGGGGGGGAAGTGGCTACACCTTC. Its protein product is CASSQDRGGSGYTF.

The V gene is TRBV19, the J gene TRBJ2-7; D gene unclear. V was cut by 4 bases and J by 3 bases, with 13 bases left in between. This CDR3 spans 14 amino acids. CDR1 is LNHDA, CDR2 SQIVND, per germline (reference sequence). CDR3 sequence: CASSTSTPYYEQYF. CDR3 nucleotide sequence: TGTGCCAGTAGTACTTCCACACCTTACTACGAGCAGTACTTC.

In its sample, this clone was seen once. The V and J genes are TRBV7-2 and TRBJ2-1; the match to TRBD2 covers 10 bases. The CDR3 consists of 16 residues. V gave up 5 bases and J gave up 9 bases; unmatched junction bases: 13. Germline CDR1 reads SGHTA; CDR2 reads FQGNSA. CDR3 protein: CASSILQREGRGEQFF. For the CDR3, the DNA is TGTGCCAGCAGCATACTACAGCGGGAGGGCCGGGGTGAGCAGTTCTTC.

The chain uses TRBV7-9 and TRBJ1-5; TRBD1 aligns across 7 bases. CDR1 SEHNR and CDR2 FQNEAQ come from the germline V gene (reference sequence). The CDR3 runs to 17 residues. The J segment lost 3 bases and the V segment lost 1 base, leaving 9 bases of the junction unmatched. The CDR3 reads CASSLGRDSDLNQPQHF. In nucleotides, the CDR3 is TGTGCCAGCAGCTTAGGTCGGGACAGCGACCTCAATCAGCCCCAGCATTTT.

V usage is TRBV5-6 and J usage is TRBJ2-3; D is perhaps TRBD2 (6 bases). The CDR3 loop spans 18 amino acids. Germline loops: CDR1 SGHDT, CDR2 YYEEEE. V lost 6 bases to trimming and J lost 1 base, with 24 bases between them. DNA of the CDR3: TGTGCCAGCACCGTTGTGGGGGGAGGCTTAGGTGGCACAGATACGCAGTATTTT. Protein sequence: CASTVVGGGLGGTDTQYF. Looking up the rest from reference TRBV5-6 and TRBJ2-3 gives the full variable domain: DAGVTQSPTHLIKTRGQQVTLRCSPKSGHDTVSWYQQALGQGPQFIFQYYEEEERQRGNFPDRFSGHQFPNYSSELNVNALLLGDSALYLCASTVVGGGLGGTDTQYFGPGTRLTVL.

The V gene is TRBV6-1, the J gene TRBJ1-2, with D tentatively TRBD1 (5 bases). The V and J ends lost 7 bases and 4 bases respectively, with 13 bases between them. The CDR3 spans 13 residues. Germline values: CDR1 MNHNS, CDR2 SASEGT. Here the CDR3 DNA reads TGTGCCAGCATCCGGGGGTCTGGCTATGGCTACACCTTC. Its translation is CASIRGSGYGYTF.

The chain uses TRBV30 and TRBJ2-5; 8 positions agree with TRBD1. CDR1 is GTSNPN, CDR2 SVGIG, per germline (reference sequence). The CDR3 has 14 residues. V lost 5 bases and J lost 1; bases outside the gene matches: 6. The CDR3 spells CAWSGGAAQETQYF. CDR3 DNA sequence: TGTGCCTGGTCAGGGGGCGCGGCCCAAGAGACCCAGTACTTC.

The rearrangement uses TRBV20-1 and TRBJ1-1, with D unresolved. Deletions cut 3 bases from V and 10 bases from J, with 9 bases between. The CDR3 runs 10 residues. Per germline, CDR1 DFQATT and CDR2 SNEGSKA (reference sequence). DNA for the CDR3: TGCAGTGCTAGGGCGGACTCAGCTTTCTTT. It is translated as CSARADSAFF.

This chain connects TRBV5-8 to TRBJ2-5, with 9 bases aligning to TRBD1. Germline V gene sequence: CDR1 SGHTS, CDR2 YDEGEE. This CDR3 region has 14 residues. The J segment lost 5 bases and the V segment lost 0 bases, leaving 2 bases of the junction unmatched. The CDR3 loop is CASSLDRGRETQYF. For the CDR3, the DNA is TGTGCCAGCAGCTTGGACAGGGGGCGGGAGACCCAGTACTTC. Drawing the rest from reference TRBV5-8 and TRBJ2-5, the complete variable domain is EAGVTQSPTHLIKTRGQQATLRCSPISGHTSVYWYQQALGLGLQFLLWYDEGEERNRGNFPPRFSGRQFPNYSSELNVNALELEDSALYLCASSLDRGRETQYFGPGTRLLVL.

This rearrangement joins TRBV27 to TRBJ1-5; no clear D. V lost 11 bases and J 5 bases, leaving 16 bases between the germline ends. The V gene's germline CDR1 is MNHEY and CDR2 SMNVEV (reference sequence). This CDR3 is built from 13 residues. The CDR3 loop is CACSRAGDQPQHF. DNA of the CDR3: TGTGCCTGCTCTAGGGCTGGAGATCAGCCCCAGCATTTT.

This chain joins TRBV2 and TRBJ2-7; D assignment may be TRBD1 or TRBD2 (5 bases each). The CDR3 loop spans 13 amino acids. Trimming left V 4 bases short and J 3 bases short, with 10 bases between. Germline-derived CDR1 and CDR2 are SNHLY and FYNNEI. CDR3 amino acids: CASSGGPHYEQYF. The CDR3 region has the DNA TGTGCCAGCAGTGGGGGACCCCACTACGAGCAGTACTTC.

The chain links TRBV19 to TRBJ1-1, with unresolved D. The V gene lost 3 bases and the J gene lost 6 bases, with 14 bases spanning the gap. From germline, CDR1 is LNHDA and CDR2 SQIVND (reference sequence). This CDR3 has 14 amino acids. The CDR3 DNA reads TGTGCCAGTAGTATCGGAAGACTAACCGCTGAAGCTTTCTTT. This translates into CASSIGRLTAEAFF.

In DNA, the CDR3 is TGTGCCAGCAGCTCCCTCCCGACTAGGAGTAGGGTTGAGCAGTTCTTC. Its translation: CASSSLPTRSRVEQFF. The chain combines TRBV11-2 with TRBJ2-1; TRBD2 is a possible D gene (6 bases). CDR1 and CDR2 (germline): SGHAT, FQNNGV. The CDR3 runs 16 residues. The ends were cut back, 4 bases at V and 9 bases at J, with 22 bases in the middle.

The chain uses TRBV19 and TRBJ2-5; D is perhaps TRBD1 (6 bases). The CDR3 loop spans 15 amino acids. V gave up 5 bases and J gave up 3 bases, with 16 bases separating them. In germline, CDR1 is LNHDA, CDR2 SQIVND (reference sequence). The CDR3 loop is CASSQTGTLKETQYF. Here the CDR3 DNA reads TGTGCCAGTAGTCAAACCGGGACATTAAAAGAGACCCAGTACTTC.

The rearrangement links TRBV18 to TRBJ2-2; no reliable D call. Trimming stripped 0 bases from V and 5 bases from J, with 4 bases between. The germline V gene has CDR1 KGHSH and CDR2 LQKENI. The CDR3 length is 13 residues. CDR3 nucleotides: TGTGCCAGCTCACCACCAAGTACCGGGGAGCTGTTTTTT. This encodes CASSPPSTGELFF.